This passage covers 23 T cell receptor beta chains from one sample sequenced in a study of response to subunit inactivated influenza vaccine. TCRdb reprocessed the RT-PCR reads via MiXCR and lists one record per CDR3 protein. The data hold about 190,000 distinct CDR3 sequences, with approximately 15% observed a single time. The sample in question was CD8+ T cells sorted from PBMCs, obtained more than 4 days after vaccination. These receptors were obtained from a man in his forties or fifties who received an inactivated influenza vaccine.

The rearrangement uses TRBV10-2 and TRBJ2-7; 11 bases are a match to TRBD2. The length of the CDR3 is 15 residues. Looked up from germline, CDR1 is WSHSY and CDR2 is SAAADI. The V and J ends lost 5 bases and 7 bases, in that order; junction bases with no gene match: 10. CDR3 sequence: CASSHTTSGSEEQYF. CDR3 DNA: TGCGCCAGCAGTCACACTACTAGCGGGAGTGAAGAGCAGTACTTC.

This chain uses TRBV5-1 with TRBJ2-7, with 7 bases lining up with TRBD1. Per germline, CDR1 SGHRS and CDR2 YFSETQ. CDR3 length: 14 residues. Unmatched junction bases numbered 7, after V lost 4 bases and J lost 3 bases. The CDR3 DNA is TGCGCCAGCAGCCCGGGACAGCTCCACTACGAGCAGTACTTC. It yields the protein CASSPGQLHYEQYF. Full variable domain (remainder filled in from reference TRBV5-1 and TRBJ2-7): KAGVTQTPRYLIKTRGQQVTLSCSPISGHRSVSWYQQTPGQGLQFLFEYFSETQRNKGNFPGRFSGRQFSNSRSEMNVSTLELGDSALYLCASSPGQLHYEQYFGPGTRLTVT.

The chain is built from TRBV7-9 and TRBJ1-2; 9 bases map to TRBD1. This CDR3 has 17 amino acids. Germline V gene sequence: CDR1 SEHNR, CDR2 FQNEAQ (reference sequence). Germline trimming cut 2 bases from V and 2 bases from J; bases unmatched to any gene: 9. CDR3: CASSLTGQGRKNYGYTF. The CDR3 DNA reads as TGTGCCAGCAGCTTAACGGGACAGGGTAGGAAGAACTATGGCTACACCTTC.

The chain carries TRBV4-1 and TRBJ2-3, with D maybe TRBD1 (5 bases). Trimming left V 1 base short and J 1 base short, with 18 bases between. The CDR3 is made up of 18 amino acids. Germline CDR1 and CDR2: MGHRA and YSYEKL. CDR3 bases: TGCGCCAGCAGCCAAGCTGGAGCTCTTGGGGCACGCACAGATACGCAGTATTTT. Protein product: CASSQAGALGARTDTQYF.

This chain joins TRBV4-1 and TRBJ2-7; D perhaps matches TRBD1 (6 bases). The germline CDR1 and CDR2 sequences are MGHRA and YSYEKL. V was trimmed by 4 bases and J by 4 bases, leaving 17 bases between them. The CDR3 runs to 15 residues. CDR3 protein: CASSRSGAGAYEQYF. The CDR3 coding sequence is TGCGCCAGCAGCCGTTCCGGGGCAGGGGCTTACGAGCAGTACTTC.

This clonotype was seen only a few times. V gene TRBV20-1 combines with J gene TRBJ1-2; 7 bases are shared with TRBD1. The CDR3 sequence is 15 residues long. Germline V gives CDR1 DFQATT, CDR2 SNEGSKA (reference sequence). V trimming: 0 bases; J trimming: 5 bases; junction bases outside the gene matches: 9. CDR3 region: CSAREPDRSSYGYTF. The CDR3 nucleotides read TGCAGTGCTAGAGAGCCGGACAGGTCTTCATATGGCTACACCTTC.

As concerns this clonotype: A clone one base away is much larger, so this may be a read error. CDR3 DNA sequence: TGTGCCAGCAGTTTAACAGGACAACCGAGCTCCTACGAGCAGTACTTC. Its protein product is CASSLTGQPSSYEQYF. V and J are TRBV12-3 or TRBV12-4 and TRBJ2-7, with D tentatively TRBD1 (5 bases). Trimming pared 2 bases from V and 0 bases from J, leaving 14 bases between. This CDR3 region has 16 residues.

This rearrangement joins TRBV7-6 to TRBJ2-2, with TRBD1 matching 9 bases. Trimming cost V 7 bases and J 5 bases; bases outside gene matches: 11. CDR3 length: 16 amino acids. Germline V CDR1 and CDR2: SGHVS, FNYEAQ. Here the CDR3 reads CASTYDWTGVTGELFF. The DNA of the CDR3 is TGTGCCAGCACCTACGACTGGACAGGGGTTACCGGGGAGCTGTTTTTT.

This clonotype was seen ten or more times. The V call is TRBV7-9, the J call TRBJ2-5; D may be TRBD1 (5 bases). The germline CDR1 and CDR2 sequences are SEHNR and FQNEAQ (reference sequence). V was shortened by 2 bases and J by 4 bases, with 5 bases between the two germline ends. The CDR3 is made up of 12 amino acids. CDR3 loop: CASSLRGETQYF. The CDR3, as DNA: TGTGCCAGCAGCTTAAGGGGAGAGACCCAGTACTTC.

Only a few counts were recorded for this clonotype. V gene TRBV5-1 combines with J gene TRBJ2-1; 8 bases line up with TRBD2. Per germline, CDR1 SGHRS and CDR2 YFSETQ. V shed 0 bases, J shed 3 bases, and the junction held 5 bases outside the gene matches. This CDR3 spans 16 amino acids. The CDR3 loop reads CASSLAAGGNYNEQFF. In nucleotides, the CDR3 is TGCGCCAGCAGCTTGGCCGCGGGGGGAAACTACAATGAGCAGTTCTTC.

The rearrangement joins TRBV7-9 to TRBJ1-2; weak D call: TRBD1 (5 bases). The germline gives CDR1 SEHNR, CDR2 FQNEAQ (reference sequence). V lost 2 bases, J lost 7 bases, and 8 bases lay in between. This CDR3 has 12 residues. CDR3 bases: TGTGCCAGCAGCTTACCGGGGCCTGGCTACACCTTC. Protein sequence: CASSLPGPGYTF.

This clonotype was counted at least ten times. J is TRBJ1-2 and V is TRBV24-1; D is unresolved. The germline CDR1 and CDR2 sequences are KGHDR and SFDVKD. The CDR3 loop spans 13 amino acids. Trimming took off 4 bases at V and 7 bases at J, with 12 bases between the two ends. This CDR3 is CATSDLFGVGYTF. The CDR3 bases are TGTGCCACCAGTGACCTGTTTGGCGTTGGCTACACCTTC.

This clonotype was detected a few times. V and J are TRBV6-2 or TRBV6-3 and TRBJ2-1; a possible D gene is TRBD2 (6 bases). With 3 bases removed from V and 6 bases from J, the gap between germline ends came to 12 bases. Germline CDR1 is MNHEY and CDR2 is SVGEGT. This CDR3 has 14 amino acids. The CDR3 DNA reads TGTGCCAGCAGTTATCCGGGAGTGGCCAATGAGCAGTTCTTC. Amino acid sequence: CASSYPGVANEQFF.

The V gene is TRBV7-2, the J gene TRBJ1-2; no firm D call. The germline CDR1 and CDR2 sequences are SGHTA and FQGNSA. Deletions cut 0 bases from V and 8 bases from J, with 4 bases between. The CDR3 is 11 amino acids. The CDR3 region is CASSLAGGYTF. The CDR3 nucleotides are TGTGCCAGCAGCTTAGCAGGGGGCTACACCTTC.

A few counts support this clonotype. The chain uses TRBV20-1 and TRBJ2-7; 11 positions agree with TRBD2. Germline CDR1 DFQATT, CDR2 SNEGSKA (reference sequence). The CDR3 has 14 residues. V lost 5 bases to trimming and J lost 3 bases; unmatched junction nucleotides: 6. The CDR3 reads CSAGEGTSGYEQYF. In DNA, the CDR3 is TGCAGTGCTGGGGAGGGGACTAGCGGCTACGAGCAGTACTTC.

In this sample, this clonotype turned up a few times. The chain links TRBV9 to TRBJ2-2; possibly TRBD2 for D (6 bases). The V and J ends lost 0 bases and 9 bases respectively, with 12 bases between them. Per germline, CDR1 SGDLS and CDR2 YYNGEE. This CDR3 region has 14 residues. The CDR3, as DNA: TGTGCCAGCAGCGTAGCGGGAGAACACCGGGAGCTGTTTTTT. This translates into CASSVAGEHRELFF.

The V call is TRBV9, the J call TRBJ2-2; possible D gene TRBD1, 6 bases. From germline, CDR1 is SGDLS and CDR2 YYNGEE. V lost 3 bases and J 7 bases, leaving 10 bases between the germline ends. The CDR3 runs 13 residues. The CDR3 DNA sequence: TGTGCCAGCAGCGAACAGGGCATCGGGGAGCTGTTTTTT. Translation: CASSEQGIGELFF. Variable domain in full (rest from reference TRBV9 and TRBJ2-2): DSGVTQTPKHLITATGQRVTLRCSPRSGDLSVYWYQQSLDQGLQFLIQYYNGEERAKGNILERFSAQQFPDLHSELNLSSLELGDSALYFCASSEQGIGELFFGEGSRLTVL.

V gene TRBV30 combines with J gene TRBJ1-1; D possibly corresponds to TRBD1 (6 bases). CDR1 and CDR2 (germline): GTSNPN, SVGIG (reference sequence). Trimming took 3 bases from V and 0 from J, leaving 11 bases between them. CDR3 length: 14 residues. The CDR3 protein is CAWRDRYMNTEAFF. The CDR3 nucleotides are TGTGCCTGGAGGGACAGATACATGAACACTGAAGCTTTCTTT.

This clonotype has just a few counts. The chain combines TRBV13 with TRBJ2-7; no clear D gene. Trimming stripped 2 bases from V and 3 bases from J, with 17 bases between. Germline-derived CDR1 and CDR2 are PRHDT and FYEKMQ (reference sequence). The CDR3 extends over 16 amino acids. The CDR3 spells CASSLRVESGYYEQYF. CDR3 bases: TGTGCCAGCAGCTTACGGGTTGAGTCCGGGTACTACGAGCAGTACTTC.

This clonotype came up a few times. The rearrangement joins TRBV7-9 to TRBJ2-2; 8 nucleotides line up with TRBD1. CDR3 length: 15 residues. Germline V CDR1 and CDR2: SEHNR, FQNEAQ (reference sequence). V trimming: 5 bases; J trimming: 3 bases; junction bases outside the gene matches: 5. Here the CDR3 reads CASSPDREDTGELFF. CDR3 nucleotide sequence: TGTGCCAGCAGCCCGGACAGGGAGGACACCGGGGAGCTGTTTTTT.

Ten or more counts support this clonotype. The genes are TRBV9 and TRBJ2-1; D is uncertain. V gave up 4 bases and J gave up 2 bases, with 13 bases separating them. CDR1 is SGDLS, CDR2 YYNGEE, per germline. CDR3 length: 15 residues. This CDR3 reads CASSPTANTYNEQFF. The DNA for the CDR3 is TGTGCCAGCAGCCCTACAGCTAACACCTACAATGAGCAGTTCTTC.

This clonotype was detected only a few times. The J gene is TRBJ2-1, the V gene TRBV9; 7 bases align to TRBD2. This CDR3 is built from 15 residues. V trimming: 0 bases; J trimming: 7 bases; junction bases outside the gene matches: 7. From germline, CDR1 is SGDLS and CDR2 YYNGEE. The CDR3, as DNA: TGTGCCAGCAGCGTAGCGCGCGGGAGCTTGAATGAGCAGTTCTTC. Residues: CASSVARGSLNEQFF.

The chain has TRBV5-5 and TRBJ1-2, with unresolved D. V shed 4 bases and J shed 3 bases, with 16 bases lying between them. CDR3 length: 15 residues. The germline CDR1 and CDR2 sequences are SGHKS and YYEKEE (reference sequence). The CDR3 region has the DNA TGTGCCAGCAGCCGGGCCAGCGGTATGGACTATGGCTACACCTTC. Residues: CASSRASGMDYGYTF.